This TCR beta chain was captured in a study of OX40 agonist ivuxolimab in advanced cancers. Study-wide context: Six ivuxolimab dose levels, 0.01 to 10 mg/kg, were given intravenously every 2 weeks.

Study outcomes and limitations: Blood T cells, both CD4+ and CD8+, expanded clonally by week 6 at 0.1 to 3.0 mg/kg. Determination of antigen specificity was not performed for the expanded peripheral T cells.

Points on this clone: Its antigen is unidentified.

Profiling relied on immunoSEQ multiplex PCR, and the TCRdb table lists in-frame clones only, not all of them. The repertoire holds approximately 86,000 clones, with 86% as singletons. CDR1 and CDR2 (germline): SGHTA, FQGNSA. Unmatched junction bases numbered 8, after V lost 5 bases and J lost 0 bases. CDR3 size: 16 residues. The source of this sequence is an adult with an advanced solid tumor such as melanoma, head and neck, liver or kidney cancer. The starting material was CD4+ or CD8+ T cells sorted from blood, obtained in a trial of the OX40 agonist ivuxolimab. The chain couples TRBV7-2 to TRBJ2-3; 7 positions match TRBD1. CDR3: CASSKRTGLSTDTQYF. In DNA, the CDR3 is TGTGCCAGCAGCAAACGGACAGGCCTCAGCACAGATACGCAGTATTTT.